This TCR beta chain emerged from a study of PD-L1 blockade in urothelial cancer. Study information: Researchers looked at the blood 3 weeks (second dose) and 6 weeks after treatment began. Study results and limitations: In blood sampled pretreatment, TCR clonality below the median predicted better survival. Patients with durable benefit had greater blood expansion of tumor-associated TCR clones 3 weeks into treatment.

Time point reported: pretreatment peripheral blood. Synthetic templates analogous to TCR were spiked into all PCRs individually. The assay was immunoSEQ multiplex PCR, and TCRdb's table has in-frame clones only and misses some. The data hold roughly 120,000 clones, with 65% to 85% observed a single time. Trimming stripped 2 bases from V and 8 bases from J, with 12 bases between. From germline, CDR1 is KGHSH and CDR2 LQKENI. The CDR3 is made up of 13 amino acids. This clone was counted between two and nine times. Its antigen is not known. This sequence joins TRBV18 and TRBJ1-2; D uncertain. The receptor was isolated from a man aged 45 to 65 with urothelial cancer. Here the sequenced sample was PBMCs, taken around atezolizumab (anti-PD-L1) treatment. CDR3 sequence: CASSPGPLLGYTF. CDR3 nucleotide sequence: TGTGCCAGCTCACCAGGGCCCCTATTAGGCTACACCTTC.